This TCR beta chain was identified during a study of lymphopenia after photon versus proton radiotherapy. The CDR3 runs 13 residues. CDR1 and CDR2 from the germline V gene are SEHNR and FQNEAQ (reference sequence). V trimming: 5 bases; J trimming: 6 bases; junction bases outside the gene matches: 2. Produced via immunoSEQ multiplex PCR; TCRdb's table is partial and in-frame only. The repertoire holds 55,000 to 85,000 clones, with 92% as singletons. Comment on this clone: The antigen is not known.

The study, taken as a whole, reports: Under photons, naive T cells and diversity fell while effector/memory populations rose.

The clonotype originates from a woman aged 40 to 50 with cholangiocarcinoma. The chain uses TRBV7-9 and TRBJ2-7; 12 bases fit TRBD1. Specimen: peripheral blood, collected from a patient treated with photon-based radiotherapy. CDR3 nucleotides: TGTGCCAGCAGCCGGGACAGGGGGCGCGAGCAGTACTTC. Translation: CASSRDRGREQYF.